There are a few counts of the clone carrying this T cell receptor (beta chain). This entry is derived from a study of T cell responses to AZD1222 COVID-19 vaccine. Using immunoSEQ multiplex PCR, the repertoire was profiled, and TCRdb retains in-frame clones only, with some absent. This sample has about 81,000 clones; 80% to 95% occur once, and the top ten carry 9.5% to 13%. The receptor was isolated from an adult who received the AZD1222 COVID-19 vaccine. This specimen consisted of peripheral blood, obtained 28 days after the second AZD1222 dose.

Here the CDR3 DNA reads TGTGCCAGCAGCCCAGGGGGGCCGATGATTGTCGGGTACACCTTC. It is translated as CASSPGGPMIVGYTF. The J gene is TRBJ1-2, the V gene TRBV7-2, with TRBD1 identical over 7 bases. Germline V lookup: CDR1 SGHTA, CDR2 FQGNSA. The junction had 17 bases not matched to a gene; V was cut back by 5 bases and J by 11 bases. The CDR3 length is 15 residues.